Here is one T cell receptor beta chain with its context. Its target is unknown. This record belongs to a study of Ad26.COV2.S vaccination and SARS-CoV-2 variants. Findings of the study overall: Greater spike-specific TCR breadth was seen in vaccine recipients than in placebo recipients.

CDR1 LNHNV and CDR2 YYDKDF come from the germline V gene (reference sequence). The CDR3 runs to 13 residues. Trimming stripped 6 bases from V and 7 bases from J, with 13 bases between. Noted treatment: 15 to 20 received Ad26.COV2.S at low or high dose, single or two shots; 5 received placebo; per-sample allocation not given. After the first vaccine or placebo injection, samples were drawn on day 63. Vaccination used an Ad26 vector expressing Wuhan-strain SARS-CoV-2 spike. Profiled with immunoSEQ multiplex PCR; TCRdb holds only in-frame clones, not every one. The sample records hundreds of thousands of clones, 85% to 90% being singletons.

This clonotype was obtained from a person between 18 and 65 years old who received the Ad26.COV2.S COVID-19 vaccine or a placebo. Sequenced here: peripheral blood, sampled in a trial of Ad26.COV2.S vaccine versus placebo. This chain uses TRBV15 with TRBJ1-3; D unclear. The CDR3 bases are TGTGCCACCAGTCGGGAGGGTAGCAACACCATATATTTT. Encoded protein: CATSREGSNTIYF.